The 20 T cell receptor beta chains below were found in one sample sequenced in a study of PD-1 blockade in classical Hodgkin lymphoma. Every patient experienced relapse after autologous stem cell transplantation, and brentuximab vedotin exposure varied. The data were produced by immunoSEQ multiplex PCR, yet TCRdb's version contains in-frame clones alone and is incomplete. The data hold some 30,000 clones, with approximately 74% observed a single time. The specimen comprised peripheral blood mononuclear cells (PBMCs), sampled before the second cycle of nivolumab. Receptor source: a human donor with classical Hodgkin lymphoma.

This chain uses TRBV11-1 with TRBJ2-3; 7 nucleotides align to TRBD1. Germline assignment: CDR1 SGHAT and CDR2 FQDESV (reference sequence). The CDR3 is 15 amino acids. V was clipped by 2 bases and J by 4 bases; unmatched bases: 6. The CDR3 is CASSLQGESADTQYF. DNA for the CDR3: TGTGCCAGCAGCTTACAGGGGGAGAGTGCAGATACGCAGTATTTT. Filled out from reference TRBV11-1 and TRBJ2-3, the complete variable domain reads EAEVAQSPRYKITEKSQAVAFWCDPISGHATLYWYRQILGQGPELLVQFQDESVVDDSQLPKDRFSAERLKGVDSTLKIQPAELGDSAMYLCASSLQGESADTQYFGPGTRLTVL.

CDR3 in DNA: TGTGCCAGCAGCTTGGGGGGGGGACAGGCGAACTATGGCTACACCTTC. Its protein product is CASSLGGGQANYGYTF. The gene calls are TRBV5-4 and TRBJ1-2; 8 nucleotides agree with TRBD1. This CDR3 has 16 residues. The J segment lost 2 bases and the V segment lost 0 bases, leaving 6 bases of the junction unmatched. Germline V gene sequence: CDR1 SGHNT, CDR2 YYREEE (reference sequence).

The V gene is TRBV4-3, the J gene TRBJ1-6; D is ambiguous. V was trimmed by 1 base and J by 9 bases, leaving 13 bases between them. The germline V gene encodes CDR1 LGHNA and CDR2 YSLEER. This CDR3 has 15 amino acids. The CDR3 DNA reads TGCGCCAGCAGCCAAGTAGCGGGCGCAGGTTCACCCCTCCACTTT. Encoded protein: CASSQVAGAGSPLHF.

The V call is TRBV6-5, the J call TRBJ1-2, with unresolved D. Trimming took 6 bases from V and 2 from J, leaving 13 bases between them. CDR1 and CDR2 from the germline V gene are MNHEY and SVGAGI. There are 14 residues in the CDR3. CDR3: CASSRSGVNYGYTF. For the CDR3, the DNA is TGTGCCAGCAGCCGAAGTGGGGTCAACTATGGCTACACCTTC.

The CDR3 loop reads CASSLDGPYNSPLHF. CDR3 DNA sequence: TGTGCCAGCAGCTTAGATGGCCCCTATAATTCACCCCTCCACTTT. This chain connects TRBV11-2 to TRBJ1-6; D call uncertain. Trimming shortened V by 0 bases and J by 2 bases, and 5 bases separated the two germline ends. The length of the CDR3 is 15 residues. Germline V gene data show CDR1 as SGHAT and CDR2 as FQNNGV.

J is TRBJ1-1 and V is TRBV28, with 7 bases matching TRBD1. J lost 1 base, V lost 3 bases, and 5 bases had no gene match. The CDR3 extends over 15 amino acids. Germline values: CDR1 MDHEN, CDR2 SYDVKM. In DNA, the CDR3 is TGTGCCAGCAGTTTTTTGGGACAGCAGAACACTGAAGCTTTCTTT. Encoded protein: CASSFLGQQNTEAFF. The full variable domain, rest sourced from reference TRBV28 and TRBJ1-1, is DVKVTQSSRYLVKRTGEKVFLECVQDMDHENMFWYRQDPGLGLRLIYFSYDVKMKEKGDIPEGYSVSREKKERFSLILESASTNQTSMYLCASSFLGQQNTEAFFGQGTRLTVV.

CDR3 sequence (DNA): TGCGCCAGCAGCCAAGATGGGAACCCCGACAGGGTCCCATCGGGGGCTTTCTTT. Translation gives CASSQDGNPDRVPSGAFF. This chain uses TRBV4-3 with TRBJ1-1, with 7 bases that match TRBD1. The CDR3 length is 18 residues. V was pared by 0 bases and J by 11 bases, with 21 bases of the junction left unmatched. Germline CDR1 and CDR2: LGHNA and YSLEER.

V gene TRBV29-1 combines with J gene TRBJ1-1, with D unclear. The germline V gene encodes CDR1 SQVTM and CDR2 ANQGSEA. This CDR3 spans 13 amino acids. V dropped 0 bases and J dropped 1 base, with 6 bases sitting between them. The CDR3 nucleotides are TGCAGCGTTGAAGATTGGGGGAACACTGAAGCTTTCTTT. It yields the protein CSVEDWGNTEAFF.

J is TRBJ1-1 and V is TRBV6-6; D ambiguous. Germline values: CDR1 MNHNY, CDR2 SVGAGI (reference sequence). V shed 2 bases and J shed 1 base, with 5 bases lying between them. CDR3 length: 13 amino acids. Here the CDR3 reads CASSYTANTEAFF. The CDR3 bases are TGTGCCAGCAGTTACACAGCGAACACTGAAGCTTTCTTT.

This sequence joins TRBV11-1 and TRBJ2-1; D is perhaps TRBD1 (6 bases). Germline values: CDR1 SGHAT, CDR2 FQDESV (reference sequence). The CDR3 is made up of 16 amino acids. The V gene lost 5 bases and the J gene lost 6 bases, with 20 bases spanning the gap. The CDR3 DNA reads TGTGCCAGCAGCAATGGGCCAGGGGAGTGGGGCAATGAGCAGTTCTTC. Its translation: CASSNGPGEWGNEQFF.

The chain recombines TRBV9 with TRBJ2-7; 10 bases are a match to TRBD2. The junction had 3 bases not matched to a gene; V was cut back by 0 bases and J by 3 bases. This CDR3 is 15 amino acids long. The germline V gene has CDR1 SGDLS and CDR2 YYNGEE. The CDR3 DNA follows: TGTGCCAGCAGCGTAGGGCTAGCGGGAGTCTACGAGCAGTACTTC. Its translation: CASSVGLAGVYEQYF.

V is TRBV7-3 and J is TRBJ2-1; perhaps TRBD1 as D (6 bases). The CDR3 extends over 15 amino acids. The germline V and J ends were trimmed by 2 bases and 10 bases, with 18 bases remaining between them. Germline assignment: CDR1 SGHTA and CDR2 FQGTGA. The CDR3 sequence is CASSLSGTQLPEQFF. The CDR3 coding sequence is TGTGCCAGCAGCTTATCCGGGACACAACTCCCAGAGCAGTTCTTC.

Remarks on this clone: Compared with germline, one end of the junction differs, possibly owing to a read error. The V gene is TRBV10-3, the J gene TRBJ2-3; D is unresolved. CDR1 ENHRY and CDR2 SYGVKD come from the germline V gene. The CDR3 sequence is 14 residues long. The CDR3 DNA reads TGTGCCATCAGCGAGTCGGATAGCACAGATACGCAGTATTTT. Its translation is CAISESDSTDTQYF.

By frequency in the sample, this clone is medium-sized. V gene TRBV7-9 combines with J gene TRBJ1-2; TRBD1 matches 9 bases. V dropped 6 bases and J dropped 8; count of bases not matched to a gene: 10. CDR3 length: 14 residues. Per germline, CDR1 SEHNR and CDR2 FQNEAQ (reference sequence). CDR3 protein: CASSLALTGGGYTF. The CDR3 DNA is TGTGCCAGCAGTCTAGCCCTAACAGGGGGCGGCTACACCTTC. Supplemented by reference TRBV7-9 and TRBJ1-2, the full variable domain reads DTGVSQNPRHKITKRGQNVTFRCDPISEHNRLYWYRQTLGQGPEFLTYFQNEAQLEKSRLLSDRFSAERPKGSFSTLEIQRTEQGDSAMYLCASSLALTGGGYTFGSGTRLTVV.

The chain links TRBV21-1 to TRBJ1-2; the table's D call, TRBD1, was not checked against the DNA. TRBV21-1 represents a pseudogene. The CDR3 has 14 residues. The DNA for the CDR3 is TGTGCCAGCAGCCCCATACAGGGAAACTATGGCTACACCTTC. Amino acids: CASSPIQGNYGYTF.

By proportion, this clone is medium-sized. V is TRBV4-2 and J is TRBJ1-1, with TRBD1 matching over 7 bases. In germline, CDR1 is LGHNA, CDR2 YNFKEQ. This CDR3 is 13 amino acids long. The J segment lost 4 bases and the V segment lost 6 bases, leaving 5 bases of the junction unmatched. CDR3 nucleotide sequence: TGTGCCAGCAGTGACCCAGGGGGCACTGAAGCTTTCTTT. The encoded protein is CASSDPGGTEAFF.

The CDR3 loop reads CASSAGTQETQYF. The CDR3 DNA follows: TGTGCCAGCAGCGCGGGTACTCAAGAGACCCAGTACTTC. This chain uses TRBV7-2 with TRBJ2-5; possible D gene TRBD2, 5 bases. Germline CDR1 SGHTA, CDR2 FQGNSA. V was clipped by 5 bases and J by 2 bases, with 9 bases between them. The CDR3 is made up of 13 amino acids.

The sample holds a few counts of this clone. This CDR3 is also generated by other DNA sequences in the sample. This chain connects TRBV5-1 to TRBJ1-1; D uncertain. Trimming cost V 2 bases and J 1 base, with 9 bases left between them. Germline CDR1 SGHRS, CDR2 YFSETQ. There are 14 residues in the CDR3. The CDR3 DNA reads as TGCGCCAGCAGCTTCGATCGGGGGAACACTGAAGCTTTCTTT. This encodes CASSFDRGNTEAFF.

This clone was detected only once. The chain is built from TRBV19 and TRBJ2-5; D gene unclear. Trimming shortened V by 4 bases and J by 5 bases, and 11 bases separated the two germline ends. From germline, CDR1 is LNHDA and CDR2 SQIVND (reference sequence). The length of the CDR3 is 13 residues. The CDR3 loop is CASSSAGMETQYF. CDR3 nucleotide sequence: TGTGCCAGTAGTAGCGCAGGAATGGAGACCCAGTACTTC. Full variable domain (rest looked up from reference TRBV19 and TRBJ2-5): DGGITQSPKYLFRKEGQNVTLSCEQNLNHDAMYWYRQDPGQGLRLIYYSQIVNDFQKGDIAEGYSVSREKKESFPLTVTSAQKNPTAFYLCASSSAGMETQYFGPGTRLLVL.

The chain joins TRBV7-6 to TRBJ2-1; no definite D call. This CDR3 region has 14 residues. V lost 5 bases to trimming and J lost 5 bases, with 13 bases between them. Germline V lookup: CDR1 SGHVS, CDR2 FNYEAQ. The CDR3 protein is CASSPKRLNNEQFF. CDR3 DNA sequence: TGTGCCAGCAGCCCTAAGAGGCTAAACAATGAGCAGTTCTTC. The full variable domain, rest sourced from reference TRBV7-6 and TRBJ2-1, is GAGVSQSPRYKVTKRGQDVALRCDPISGHVSLYWYRQALGQGPEFLTYFNYEAQQDKSGLPNDRFSAERPEGSISTLTIQRTEQRDSAMYRCASSPKRLNNEQFFGPGTRLTVL.